This is a list of T cell receptor beta chains from one sample in a study of cytomegalovirus exposure and HLA in healthy donors. The repertoire was sequenced with immunoSEQ multiplex PCR; TCRdb's copy has only in-frame clones and lacks some. The table lists about 190,000 clones, about 86% of them singletons. Source material: PBMCs. The receptors were sampled from a middle-aged man in good health and CMV-seropositive. The CDR3 runs from the conserved cysteine through the conserved F or W. Fields, in order: J gene, V gene, clone size, D gene, CDR3 DNA, CDR3 protein. The D gene is left open where the match is weak. Size values are once, few and many counts, or a class for expanded clones, and some rows have none.

>TRBJ2-2|TRBV5-4|.|TRBD2
TGTGCCAGCAGTCTAGGTAGCGGGAGAGGGACCGGGGAGCTGTTTTTT
CASSLGSGRGTGELFF
>TRBJ2-7|TRBV25-1|.|TRBD2
TGTGCCAGCAGTGAGATTGGGAAAATAGCGGGAGCATCCTACGAGCAGTACTTC
CASSEIGKIAGASYEQYF
>TRBJ1-1|TRBV6-5|.|.
TGTGCCAGCAGTTCCCCCGGGGTCACTGAAGCTTTCTTT
CASSSPGVTEAFF
>TRBJ1-4|TRBV5-1|.|TRBD1
TGCGCCAGCAGCGATGGACAGGGAAGAGGTGAAAAACTGTTTTTT
CASSDGQGRGEKLFF
>TRBJ2-2|TRBV11-2|.|TRBD1
TGTGCCAGCAGATTTACAGGGGTCGGGGAGCTGTTTTTT
CASRFTGVGELFF
>TRBJ1-4|TRBV12-5|.|.
TGTGCTAGTGGTTTGGCAGATAATGAAAAACTGTTTTTT
CASGLADNEKLFF
>TRBJ2-5|TRBV28|.|TRBD2
TGTGCCAGCAGGGGGACTAGCGGGAGAGAAGAGACCCAGTACTTC
CASRGTSGREETQYF
>TRBJ2-1|TRBV6-1|few|.
TGTGCCACCCCCACGGGGGTAAAAGGTGGTGAGCAGTTCTTC
CATPTGVKGGEQFF
>TRBJ2-2|TRBV18|.|.
TGTGCCAGCTCAGGGGGCAGTACCGGGGAGCTGTTTTTT
CASSGGSTGELFF
>TRBJ2-1|TRBV6-5|.|TRBD2
TGTGCCAGCAGTTCGTGGACTAGCGCCCAAAGAAATGAGCAGTTCTTC
CASSSWTSAQRNEQFF
>TRBJ1-3|TRBV6-1|.|.
TGTGCCAGCAACTCGGGGATCGGAAACACCATATATTTT
CASNSGIGNTIYF